Described below is a single T cell receptor beta chain sequence and its context. Antigen: not known. The CDR3 runs to 13 residues. Germline V gene sequence: CDR1 MNHEY, CDR2 SMNVEV (reference sequence). Trimming left V 2 bases short and J 4 bases short, with 8 bases between. This specimen belongs to a study of T cells in localized non-small cell lung cancer. The study's findings and limits: Uninvolved adjacent lung showed the highest T cell clonality, exceeding tumor. Researchers found a median around 59 of the top 100 tumor clones in adjacent lung.

Sequencing was performed with immunoSEQ multiplex PCR; in TCRdb, only in-frame clones are kept and a portion is missing. This table has around 140,000 clones, roughly 90% appearing once. This TCR was recovered from a female donor at least 60 years old with stage I lung adenocarcinoma. The rearrangement links TRBV27 to TRBJ2-5; no firm D call. Specimen: peripheral blood, collected before any cancer treatment. Written as DNA, the CDR3 is TGTGCCAGCAGTTTAACGGGCGTAGAGACCCAGTACTTC. Its protein is CASSLTGVETQYF.